The 8 T cell receptor beta chains presented below share a single source sample, sequenced in a study of early T cells in non-severe SARS-CoV-2 infection. One entry per CDR3 protein results from TCRdb running MiXCR on the 5' RACE reads. The profile shows around 70,000 distinct CDR3 sequences, 12% of them singletons. Material: whole blood. All receptors derive from an adult who was a healthcare worker with PCR-confirmed SARS-CoV-2 infection or an uninfected control (not recorded which).

The table lists this clonotype with many counts. The chain couples TRBV20-1 to TRBJ2-2; D not certain. This CDR3 region has 16 residues. Germline V CDR1 and CDR2: DFQATT, SNEGSKA (reference sequence). V lost 0 bases to trimming and J lost 0 bases, with 11 bases between them. DNA for the CDR3: TGCAGTGCTAGAGATGGGCCTACCGCGAACACCGGGGAGCTGTTTTTT. Its protein is CSARDGPTANTGELFF.

This clonotype was detected a few times. CDR3 region: CASSLRGQGSNNEQFF. The CDR3 DNA sequence: TGTGCCAGCAGCCTAAGGGGACAGGGGTCAAACAATGAGCAGTTCTTC. The V call is TRBV7-9, the J call TRBJ2-1, with 10 bases matching TRBD1. Germline values: CDR1 SEHNR, CDR2 FQNEAQ (reference sequence). The CDR3 loop spans 16 amino acids. V shed 5 bases and J 5 bases; nucleotides not matched to a gene: 9.

CDR3 residues: CASSPIFGDRGNTEAFF. Here the CDR3 DNA reads TGTGCCAGCTCACCAATCTTCGGCGACAGGGGGAACACTGAAGCTTTCTTT. The J gene is TRBJ1-1, the V gene TRBV18; 8 bases are shared with TRBD1. J was trimmed by 1 base and V by 2 bases; bases with no gene match: 9. Germline values: CDR1 KGHSH, CDR2 LQKENI. This CDR3 is built from 17 residues. The entire variable domain, with the rest obtained from reference TRBV18 and TRBJ1-1, is as follows: NAGVMQNPRHLVRRRGQEARLRCSPMKGHSHVYWYRQLPEEGLKFMVYLQKENIIDESGMPKERFSAEFPKEGPSILRIQQVVRGDSAAYFCASSPIFGDRGNTEAFFGQGTRLTVV.

The chain couples TRBV19 to TRBJ1-1, with 9 bases fitting TRBD1. The CDR3 runs to 14 residues. Germline-derived CDR1 and CDR2 are LNHDA and SQIVND (reference sequence). The junction had 4 bases not matched to a gene; V was cut back by 3 bases and J by 5 bases. Here the CDR3 reads CASSMNRGRTEAFF. CDR3 in DNA: TGTGCCAGTAGTATGAACAGGGGGCGTACTGAAGCTTTCTTT. Full variable domain (rest looked up from reference TRBV19 and TRBJ1-1): DGGITQSPKYLFRKEGQNVTLSCEQNLNHDAMYWYRQDPGQGLRLIYYSQIVNDFQKGDIAEGYSVSREKKESFPLTVTSAQKNPTAFYLCASSMNRGRTEAFFGQGTRLTVV.

The sample holds many counts of this clonotype. The chain joins TRBV6-6 to TRBJ1-2, with TRBD1 identical over 9 bases. Trimming at V came to 7 bases and at J to 0 bases, leaving 12 bases not matched to a gene. Germline V lookup: CDR1 MNHNY, CDR2 SVGAGI (reference sequence). The CDR3 covers 17 residues. The CDR3 sequence: CASNRPGQGRANYGYTF. The CDR3 DNA follows: TGTGCCAGCAACAGACCGGGACAGGGACGAGCTAACTATGGCTACACCTTC.

The chain uses TRBV25-1 and TRBJ2-1; TRBD2 agrees at 7 bases. The germline gives CDR1 MGHDK, CDR2 SYGVNS. V lost 4 bases, J lost 6 bases, and 12 bases stayed unmatched. This CDR3 contains 16 residues. This CDR3 reads CASSVTREESPNEQFF. The DNA of the CDR3 is TGTGCCAGCAGTGTTACCCGGGAGGAATCCCCCAATGAGCAGTTCTTC.

The chain is built from TRBV9 and TRBJ2-3; tentative D call: TRBD2 (6 bases). The germline gives CDR1 SGDLS, CDR2 YYNGEE. The CDR3 runs 15 residues. Trimming removed 4 bases from V and 4 bases from J, with 16 bases in between. DNA for the CDR3: TGTGCCAGCAGCCCCAGACTAGGGAACGCAGATACGCAGTATTTT. Translating gives CASSPRLGNADTQYF. The full variable domain, its missing parts supplied by reference TRBV9 and TRBJ2-3, is DSGVTQTPKHLITATGQRVTLRCSPRSGDLSVYWYQQSLDQGLQFLIQYYNGEERAKGNILERFSAQQFPDLHSELNLSSLELGDSALYFCASSPRLGNADTQYFGPGTRLTVL.

This clonotype was counted many times. V usage is TRBV28 and J usage is TRBJ2-1, with TRBD2 identical over 10 bases. The J segment lost 7 bases and the V segment lost 6 bases, leaving 9 bases of the junction unmatched. This CDR3 contains 15 residues. In germline, CDR1 is MDHEN, CDR2 SYDVKM. As DNA, the CDR3 is TGTGCCAGCAGGATACGGACTAGCGGTAGGAATGAGCAGTTCTTC. It is translated as CASRIRTSGRNEQFF. Full variable domain (missing parts from reference TRBV28 and TRBJ2-1): DVKVTQSSRYLVKRTGEKVFLECVQDMDHENMFWYRQDPGLGLRLIYFSYDVKMKEKGDIPEGYSVSREKKERFSLILESASTNQTSMYLCASRIRTSGRNEQFFGPGTRLTVL.